The rows below give T cell receptor beta chains drawn from one sample of a study of T cell responses to AZD1222 COVID-19 vaccine. Method: immunoSEQ multiplex PCR; TCRdb's copy keeps in-frame clones and lacks some. The sample lists approximately 150,000 clones; 70% to 90% were seen once. Here the sequenced sample was peripheral blood, taken on day 0 of MenACWY control vaccination. The source of these receptors is an adult in good health. Each CDR3 is given with its conserved first and last residue. The D gene is left open where the match is weak. The size entry is marked missing in some rows and otherwise reads once, few, many or a size class.

DNA: TGTGCCAGCAGTGCGGCTACTAGCGGGAAGTACGAGCAGTACTTC; CDR3: CASSAATSGKYEQYF; J: TRBJ2-7; V: TRBV27; D: TRBD2; size: .
DNA: TGCAGCCTAACTGAGAGCTCCTACAATGAGCAGTTCTTC; CDR3: CSLTESSYNEQFF; J: TRBJ2-1; V: TRBV29-1; D: .; size: .
DNA: TGTGCCAGTAGCCCCGCAGGAAATCAGCCCCAGCATTTT; CDR3: CASSPAGNQPQHF; J: TRBJ1-5; V: TRBV19; D: .; size: .
DNA: TGTGCCAGCAGCCTATCGGACAGGGGGCTTTACAATGAGCAGTTCTTC; CDR3: CASSLSDRGLYNEQFF; J: TRBJ2-1; V: TRBV11-2; D: TRBD1; size: .
DNA: TGTGCCAGCAGCTTAGGCAGGGCAGCAATGCGAGAGACCCAGTACTTC; CDR3: CASSLGRAAMRETQYF; J: TRBJ2-5; V: TRBV11-3; D: .; size: .
DNA: TGTGCCAGCAGTTTGGGGGAGCCCTATGGCTACACCTTC; CDR3: CASSLGEPYGYTF; J: TRBJ1-2; V: TRBV27; D: .; size: once
DNA: TGTGCCTGGAGTGGCGGACAGGGGAATCAGCCCCAGCATTTT; CDR3: CAWSGGQGNQPQHF; J: TRBJ1-5; V: TRBV30; D: TRBD1; size: .
DNA: TGTGCCTGGAGTGCTCAGGGCGATCAGCCCCAGCATTTT; CDR3: CAWSAQGDQPQHF; J: TRBJ1-5; V: TRBV30; D: .; size: .
DNA: TGCAGTGCTAGAGACGAGGGAGAGGCTTTCTTT; CDR3: CSARDEGEAFF; J: TRBJ1-1; V: TRBV20-1; D: .; size: .
DNA: TGTGCCAGCACCCTTGACAGGGACCTCTATGGCTACACCTTC; CDR3: CASTLDRDLYGYTF; J: TRBJ1-2; V: TRBV5-4; D: TRBD1; size: .
DNA: TGTGCCAGCAGCTTAATGAGCGAGCAGTACTTC; CDR3: CASSLMSEQYF; J: TRBJ2-7; V: TRBV7-9; D: .; size: .
DNA: TGTGCCAGCAGCTTAGGAGGAAGGAACGCTGAAGCTTTCTTT; CDR3: CASSLGGRNAEAFF; J: TRBJ1-1; V: TRBV7-3; D: .; size: .
DNA: TGTGCCAGCAGCGTAGAGGAAGGGGCCAACTATGGCTACACCTTC; CDR3: CASSVEEGANYGYTF; J: TRBJ1-2; V: TRBV9; D: .; size: .
DNA: TGTGCCAGCAGCCTGGACCGTGCGAACACCGGGGAGCTGTTTTTT; CDR3: CASSLDRANTGELFF; J: TRBJ2-2; V: TRBV5-5; D: .; size: .
DNA: TGTGCCAGCAGCCAGGACCGGGACGAGCAGTACTTC; CDR3: CASSQDRDEQYF; J: TRBJ2-7; V: TRBV4-2; D: .; size: .
DNA: TGTGCCAGCAGTCCGACTAGCGGATTCTACAATGAGCAGTTCTTC; CDR3: CASSPTSGFYNEQFF; J: TRBJ2-1; V: TRBV28; D: TRBD2; size: .
DNA: TGTGCCAGCAGTCGGCACAGTGACAATCAGCCCCAGCATTTT; CDR3: CASSRHSDNQPQHF; J: TRBJ1-5; V: TRBV28; D: .; size: once
DNA: TGTGCCAGCAGTTGGTCTCAGGGAGACGTTAATGAAAAACTGTTTTTT; CDR3: CASSWSQGDVNEKLFF; J: TRBJ1-4; V: TRBV6-6; D: .; size: .
DNA: TGTGCCAGCAGTTTCCAGGGCGTGAACACTGAAGCTTTCTTT; CDR3: CASSFQGVNTEAFF; J: TRBJ1-1; V: TRBV28; D: .; size: .
DNA: TGTGCCAGTAGTATATCGGGGGACCAAGAGACCCAGTACTTC; CDR3: CASSISGDQETQYF; J: TRBJ2-5; V: TRBV19; D: .; size: .
DNA: TGCGCCAGCAGCTTGGACGTGGGGGCGGGAACGCAGTATTTT; CDR3: CASSLDVGAGTQYF; J: TRBJ2-3; V: TRBV5-1; D: .; size: .
DNA: TGTGCCAGCAGTGACGGCCAGGGTAACTATGGCTACACCTTC; CDR3: CASSDGQGNYGYTF; J: TRBJ1-2; V: TRBV6-1; D: .; size: .
DNA: TGTGCCACCAGTGATCGTCAGTACACCGGGGAGCTGTTTTTT; CDR3: CATSDRQYTGELFF; J: TRBJ2-2; V: TRBV24-1; D: .; size: .
DNA: TGTGCCAGTAGTGACAGGGGTCAGGACAAAAACATTCAGTACTTC; CDR3: CASSDRGQDKNIQYF; J: TRBJ2-4; V: TRBV19; D: TRBD1; size: .
DNA: TGTGCCAGCAGTTACCCCGAGCCCAATGAGCAGTTCTTC; CDR3: CASSYPEPNEQFF; J: TRBJ2-1; V: TRBV6-5; D: .; size: few
DNA: TGTGCCAGCAGCGGTACCGGGACAGGGGGCGACGAGCAGTACTTC; CDR3: CASSGTGTGGDEQYF; J: TRBJ2-7; V: TRBV5-4; D: TRBD1; size: .
DNA: TGTGCCAGCAGTTTTCGAGGGTTGGAGGAAAAACTGTTTTTT; CDR3: CASSFRGLEEKLFF; J: TRBJ1-4; V: TRBV28; D: .; size: .
DNA: TGTGCCAGTAGTATTCGGGAGGGCCATGAAAAACTGTTTTTT; CDR3: CASSIREGHEKLFF; J: TRBJ1-4; V: TRBV19; D: .; size: .
DNA: TGTGCCAGCTGGGATAGGGGGGCCGGCAAAAACATTCAGTACTTC; CDR3: CASWDRGAGKNIQYF; J: TRBJ2-4; V: TRBV6-5; D: .; size: .
DNA: TGTGCCAGCAGCTATTCAGGGCAAGAGACCCAGTACTTC; CDR3: CASSYSGQETQYF; J: TRBJ2-5; V: TRBV5-8; D: .; size: .
DNA: TGTGCCAGTAGTATTGGTGCCAGCCATAGCACAGATACGCAGTATTTT; CDR3: CASSIGASHSTDTQYF; J: TRBJ2-3; V: TRBV19; D: .; size: .
DNA: TGTGCCAGCAGCCGTATGAACACTGAAGCTTTCTTT; CDR3: CASSRMNTEAFF; J: TRBJ1-1; V: TRBV12-3/TRBV12-4; D: .; size: few
DNA: TGTGCCAGCAGCTTAGTACGGGTCGAAGCTTTCTTT; CDR3: CASSLVRVEAFF; J: TRBJ1-1; V: TRBV7-9; D: .; size: .
DNA: TGTGCCAGCAGGGGGGTTCAAAATGAAAAACTGTTTTTT; CDR3: CASRGVQNEKLFF; J: TRBJ1-4; V: TRBV7-9; D: .; size: .
DNA: TGTGCCAGCAGCTTGGACAGTACCTACGAAGGGCAGTACTTC; CDR3: CASSLDSTYEGQYF; J: TRBJ2-7; V: TRBV5-4; D: .; size: .
DNA: TGTGCCAGCAGCCAACCAAGGGGGGGTTTCTCCTACAATGAGCAGTTCTTC; CDR3: CASSQPRGGFSYNEQFF; J: TRBJ2-1; V: TRBV4-2; D: .; size: .
DNA: TGCGCCAGCAGCCCCCGGACAGGGGGAGCCTACGAGCAGTACTTC; CDR3: CASSPRTGGAYEQYF; J: TRBJ2-7; V: TRBV5-1; D: TRBD1; size: .
DNA: TGTGCCAGCAGTGGACGGAATCCGGGACAGGGAACCTACAATGAGCAGTTCTTC; CDR3: CASSGRNPGQGTYNEQFF; J: TRBJ2-1; V: TRBV28; D: TRBD1; size: .
DNA: TGTGCCAGCAGCCCGGGTCGAGGGAACACTGAAGCTTTCTTT; CDR3: CASSPGRGNTEAFF; J: TRBJ1-1; V: TRBV9; D: .; size: .
DNA: TGTGCCAGCAGCTCACAATCTAGTTTCGACGAGCAGTACTTC; CDR3: CASSSQSSFDEQYF; J: TRBJ2-7; V: TRBV7-2; D: .; size: once
DNA: TGTGCCAGCAGGGAGACAGGGGGTATCACTGAAGCTTTCTTT; CDR3: CASRETGGITEAFF; J: TRBJ1-1; V: TRBV28; D: TRBD1; size: .
DNA: TGTGCCAGCAGTGAAAGGGGCCAGCGGGGGGCTTCCGAGCAGTTCTTC; CDR3: CASSERGQRGASEQFF; J: TRBJ2-1; V: TRBV6-1; D: TRBD2; size: .
DNA: TGTGCCAGCAGCCAAGACTCTAGCACTATCGGCGGCGAGCAGTACTTC; CDR3: CASSQDSSTIGGEQYF; J: TRBJ2-7; V: TRBV3-1/TRBV3-2; D: .; size: .
DNA: TGTGCCAGCAGTCGTACTGGGAGCTCCTACAATGAGCAGTTCTTC; CDR3: CASSRTGSSYNEQFF; J: TRBJ2-1; V: TRBV28; D: .; size: .
DNA: TGCGCCAGCAGGTTTGGGACGCCGAGCCAAGCTTTCTTT; CDR3: CASRFGTPSQAFF; J: TRBJ1-1; V: TRBV5-1; D: .; size: .
DNA: TGTGCCAGCAGCGGGGACAGGGGCACTGAAGCTTTCTTT; CDR3: CASSGDRGTEAFF; J: TRBJ1-1; V: TRBV2; D: TRBD1; size: many
DNA: TGTGCCAGCAGCCTTGGACAGGGTGAAAAACTGTTTTTT; CDR3: CASSLGQGEKLFF; J: TRBJ1-4; V: TRBV3-1/TRBV3-2; D: TRBD1; size: .
DNA: TGCGCCAGCAGCTTGGATCAAGGGCGACACACTGAAGCTTTCTTT; CDR3: CASSLDQGRHTEAFF; J: TRBJ1-1; V: TRBV5-1; D: .; size: .
DNA: TGCGCCAGCAGCTTGTCGAGGGGGGAAAGCGGGAGGGCCCCCTACGAGCAGTACTTC; CDR3: CASSLSRGESGRAPYEQYF; J: TRBJ2-7; V: TRBV5-1; D: TRBD2; size: .
DNA: TGTGCCAGCAGTAACCGGGACAGTTATAATTCACCCCTCCACTTT; CDR3: CASSNRDSYNSPLHF; J: TRBJ1-6; V: TRBV27; D: TRBD1; size: .
DNA: TGTGCCAGCAGTGACCTTCCAGGGGCGCGTGGCAATCAGCCCCAGCATTTT; CDR3: CASSDLPGARGNQPQHF; J: TRBJ1-5; V: TRBV2; D: .; size: few
DNA: TGTGCCAGCAGTGAAGAGAGGGTACGAGGGGGCTACACCTTC; CDR3: CASSEERVRGGYTF; J: TRBJ1-2; V: TRBV2; D: .; size: .
DNA: TGTGCCAGCAGTTATACGGCCGAATACGAGCAGTACTTC; CDR3: CASSYTAEYEQYF; J: TRBJ2-7; V: TRBV6-2/TRBV6-3; D: .; size: few
DNA: TGTGCCAGCAGTTCCCCTCCAGGGACAGCTGGGGCCAACGTCCTGACTTTC; CDR3: CASSSPPGTAGANVLTF; J: TRBJ2-6; V: TRBV28; D: TRBD1; size: once
DNA: TGTGCCTGGAGTGTAGGAGGGATGGTCTACGAGCAGTACTTC; CDR3: CAWSVGGMVYEQYF; J: TRBJ2-7; V: TRBV30; D: .; size: .
DNA: TGTGCCAGCAGCTTAGACGCCCCTACGCAGTATTTT; CDR3: CASSLDAPTQYF; J: TRBJ2-3; V: TRBV11-2; D: .; size: .
DNA: TGTGCCAGCTCCCGTGGACAGTATGAGCAGTTCTTC; CDR3: CASSRGQYEQFF; J: TRBJ2-1; V: TRBV18; D: .; size: once
DNA: TGTGCCAGCAGCCCACCAACCAAGAGCAGGACAGAAGGTTATGGCTACACCTTC; CDR3: CASSPPTKSRTEGYGYTF; J: TRBJ1-2; V: TRBV3-1/TRBV3-2; D: .; size: .
DNA: TGTGCCAGCAGCGAGGTAGCGGGGGGGAGCACAGATACGCAGTATTTT; CDR3: CASSEVAGGSTDTQYF; J: TRBJ2-3; V: TRBV5-6; D: TRBD2; size: .
DNA: TGTGCCAGCAGTTTTCTCAGGGAATCACCCCTCCACTTT; CDR3: CASSFLRESPLHF; J: TRBJ1-6; V: TRBV12-3/TRBV12-4; D: .; size: .